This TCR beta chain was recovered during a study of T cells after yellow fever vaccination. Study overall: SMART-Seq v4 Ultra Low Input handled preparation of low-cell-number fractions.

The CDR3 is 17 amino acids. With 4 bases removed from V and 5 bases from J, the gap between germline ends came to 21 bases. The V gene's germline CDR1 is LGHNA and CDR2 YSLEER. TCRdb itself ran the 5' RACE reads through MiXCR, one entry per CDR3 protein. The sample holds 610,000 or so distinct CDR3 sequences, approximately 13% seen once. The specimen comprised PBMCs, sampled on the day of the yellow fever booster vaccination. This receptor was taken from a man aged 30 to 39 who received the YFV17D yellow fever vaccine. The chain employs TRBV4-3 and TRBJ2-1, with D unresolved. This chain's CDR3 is CASSPSLGSILHNEQFF. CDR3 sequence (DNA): TGCGCCAGCAGCCCCTCCCTCGGCTCGATACTCCACAATGAGCAGTTCTTC.